This T cell receptor beta chain was sequenced in a study of T cell clonality in common variable immunodeficiency. Study-level results: Common variable immunodeficiency TCR beta sequences reportedly had fewer deletions and N-nucleotide insertions. Repertoire-complication correlations in CVID were limited by patient heterogeneity.

The method was immunoSEQ multiplex PCR; TCRdb's version includes in-frame clones alone and lacks a portion of them. The sample has over 30,000 clones, none seen only once. Germline CDR1 reads SGHTA; CDR2 reads FQGNSA. CDR3 size: 15 residues. The J segment lost 2 bases and the V segment lost 5 bases, leaving 7 bases of the junction unmatched. This clone was seen many times. No antigen is known for it. The read ends 3 residues before the CDR3 terminus; that terminus is restored from the germline J gene. Sequences were obtained from peripheral blood mononuclear cells. The receptor's source is a human donor with common variable immunodeficiency. The rearrangement links TRBV7-2 to TRBJ2-7; TRBD2 matches at 9 bases. The DNA read from the CDR3 is TGTGCCAGCAGCCCTCGGACTAGCGCCGCCTACGAG. Its translation: CASSPRTSAAYE. The full-length CDR3 reads as CASSPRTSAAYEQYF.